The 25 T cell receptor beta chains given below trace back to one sample, sequenced in a study of OX40 agonist ivuxolimab in advanced cancers. Clones were read by immunoSEQ multiplex PCR, and TCRdb kept only the in-frame ones, dropping some. The sample contains several thousand clones, approximately 94% of which appear only once. Sample: CD4+ or CD8+ T cells sorted from blood, taken in a trial of the OX40 agonist ivuxolimab. These receptors came from an adult with an advanced solid tumor such as melanoma, head and neck, liver or kidney cancer.

V and J are TRBV18 and TRBJ1-1, with D tentatively TRBD1 (5 bases). Germline loops: CDR1 KGHSH, CDR2 LQKENI. The CDR3 spans 15 residues. Deletions cut 3 bases from V and 4 bases from J, with 15 bases between. CDR3: CASSPSREVGTEAFF. CDR3 sequence (DNA): TGTGCCAGCTCACCGTCCAGGGAGGTAGGCACTGAAGCTTTCTTT.

The chain uses TRBV28 and TRBJ2-7; TRBD2 agrees at 15 bases. Germline loops: CDR1 MDHEN, CDR2 SYDVKM. The length of the CDR3 is 16 residues. J gave up 7 bases and V 5 bases, and 9 bases lay outside the gene matches. CDR3 coding DNA: TGTGCCAGCAGTCCACCGGGACTAGCGGGAGGTGAAGAGCAGTACTTC. Translating gives CASSPPGLAGGEEQYF.

The genes are TRBV19 and TRBJ2-7; D possibly corresponds to TRBD2 (5 bases). Germline V gene lookup returns CDR1 LNHDA and CDR2 SQIVND (reference sequence). This CDR3 has 13 amino acids. V gave up 5 bases and J gave up 3 bases, with 11 bases separating them. DNA for the CDR3: TGTGCCAGTAGTGCCGCCGGGATCTACGAGCAGTACTTC. Encoded protein: CASSAAGIYEQYF.

This clone has a single count. V and J are TRBV10-1 and TRBJ2-1, with a tentative D call TRBD1 (8 bases). The length of the CDR3 is 18 residues. Trimming shortened V by 3 bases and J by 6 bases, and 24 bases separated the two germline ends. Germline-derived CDR1 and CDR2 are WNHNN and SYGVQD (reference sequence). CDR3 residues: CASSDLTGASKRGNEQFF. The CDR3 nucleotides are TGCGCCAGCAGTGATCTGACAGGGGCTTCTAAGCGGGGCAATGAGCAGTTCTTC.

CDR3 bases: TGTGCCAGTAGACCTAGCGGGAACCCAGATACGCAGTATTTT. The encoded protein is CASRPSGNPDTQYF. The chain couples TRBV19 to TRBJ2-3, with TRBD2 matching 9 bases. The V gene's germline CDR1 is LNHDA and CDR2 SQIVND (reference sequence). This CDR3 is built from 14 residues. The J segment lost 4 bases and the V segment lost 6 bases, leaving 5 bases of the junction unmatched.

This chain connects TRBV27 to TRBJ2-5; 9 nucleotides agree with TRBD1. The DNA end lines up better with TRBJ2-7; the J call may be wrong. The CDR3 sequence is 14 residues long. Germline values: CDR1 MNHEY, CDR2 SMNVEV (reference sequence). The CDR3 sequence: CASSLLGQGYEQYF. CDR3 bases: TGTGCCAGCAGTTTATTGGGACAGGGCTACGAGCAGTACTTC.

This chain joins TRBV15 and TRBJ1-1, with 10 nucleotides matching TRBD1. CDR1 LNHNV and CDR2 YYDKDF come from the germline V gene (reference sequence). The CDR3 has 15 residues. The J segment lost 3 bases and the V segment lost 0 bases, leaving 1 base of the junction unmatched. The CDR3 sequence is CATSRDGTGDTEAFF. The CDR3 region has the DNA TGTGCCACCAGCAGAGATGGGACAGGGGACACTGAAGCTTTCTTT.

The chain links TRBV28 to TRBJ2-2, with D perhaps TRBD2 (6 bases). CDR1 is MDHEN and CDR2 is SYDVKM in the germline V gene. V lost 10 bases and J 0 bases, leaving 15 bases between the germline ends. This CDR3 has 15 amino acids. The CDR3 spells CATTEGLTNTGELFF. The CDR3 DNA reads TGTGCCACCACCGAAGGACTAACGAACACCGGGGAGCTGTTTTTT.

This clone was recorded only once. J is TRBJ2-1 and V is TRBV7-3; no reliable D call. The CDR3 spans 14 residues. CDR1 SGHTA and CDR2 FQGTGA come from the germline V gene. V dropped 6 bases and J dropped 6 bases, with 15 bases sitting between them. The CDR3 DNA is TGTGCCAGCAGTCCTCAAACGGGCCCCAATGAGCAGTTCTTC. It is translated as CASSPQTGPNEQFF.

This chain joins TRBV6-6 and TRBJ1-2; tentative D call: TRBD1 (6 bases). Germline V CDR1 and CDR2: MNHNY, SVGAGI (reference sequence). The CDR3 covers 13 residues. The V end was cut by 6 bases, the J end by 4 bases, with 12 bases between. The CDR3 is CASRVQGGYGYTF. Here the CDR3 DNA reads TGTGCCAGCAGGGTACAGGGCGGCTATGGCTACACCTTC.

Only one count was recorded for this clone. Its ends do not fully match the called genes, so a read error is possible. The chain has TRBV5-1 and TRBJ2-7; 7 positions match TRBD1. This CDR3 is built from 18 residues. CDR1 is SGHRS, CDR2 YFSETQ, per germline. The CDR3 DNA reads TGCACCAGCAGCTTGACGCCAGGACAGGCCTATAGCTCCTACGAGCAGTACTTC. This codes for CTSSLTPGQAYSSYEQYF.

The chain couples TRBV6-1 to TRBJ1-5, with a possible D match to TRBD1 (5 bases). The CDR3 is made up of 14 amino acids. Germline values: CDR1 MNHNS, CDR2 SASEGT. Trimming took 2 bases from V and 7 from J, leaving 12 bases between them. Here the CDR3 reads CASSEWRGPQPQHF. CDR3 nucleotide sequence: TGTGCCAGCAGTGAATGGAGGGGCCCCCAGCCCCAGCATTTT.

This rearrangement joins TRBV7-9 to TRBJ2-2, with 16 bases that match TRBD2. Trimming at V came to 8 bases and at J to 4 bases, leaving 4 bases not matched to a gene. The CDR3 sequence is 16 residues long. From germline, CDR1 is SEHNR and CDR2 FQNEAQ (reference sequence). The CDR3 loop is CASPGLAGGPTGELFF. As DNA, the CDR3 is TGTGCCAGCCCGGGACTAGCGGGAGGGCCCACCGGGGAGCTGTTTTTT.

This rearrangement joins TRBV5-1 to TRBJ2-1; 12 nucleotides line up with TRBD2. Looked up from germline, CDR1 is SGHRS and CDR2 is YFSETQ. The V and J ends lost 0 bases and 6 bases, in that order; junction bases with no gene match: 4. The CDR3 covers 16 residues. This CDR3 is CASSLALTSGSNEQFF. As DNA, the CDR3 is TGCGCCAGCAGCTTGGCCTTGACTAGCGGGAGCAATGAGCAGTTCTTC.

About this clone: The junction and the germline gene differ at one end; a read error may be behind it. The chain carries TRBV28 and TRBJ2-5; the D is unclear. This CDR3 comprises 13 residues. Germline V CDR1 and CDR2: MDHEN, SYDVKM. The CDR3 here is CVSSLSPRETQYF. In nucleotides, the CDR3 is TGTGTCAGCAGTTTATCCCCTCGAGAGACCCAGTACTTC.

The gene calls are TRBV25-1 and TRBJ1-1; D is possibly TRBD1 (6 bases). This CDR3 comprises 16 residues. With 6 bases removed from V and 7 bases from J, the gap between germline ends came to 24 bases. Germline-derived CDR1 and CDR2 are MGHDK and SYGVNS. CDR3 in amino acids: CASSPRGHSLFGEAFF. The DNA of the CDR3 is TGTGCCAGCAGCCCCCGGGGACATTCTCTTTTCGGTGAAGCTTTCTTT.

V gene TRBV6-5 combines with J gene TRBJ1-3; no reliable D call. V was shortened by 0 bases and J by 0 bases, with 6 bases between the two germline ends. CDR3 length equals 15 residues. Germline CDR1 is MNHEY and CDR2 is SVGAGI. CDR3 protein: CASSYSSISGNTIYF. As DNA, the CDR3 is TGTGCCAGCAGTTACTCGTCTATCTCTGGAAACACCATATATTTT.

This clone was seen just once. The chain has TRBV15 and TRBJ1-5; no clear D. In germline, CDR1 is LNHNV, CDR2 YYDKDF (reference sequence). CDR3 length: 12 residues. The ends were cut back, 0 bases at V and 6 bases at J, with 3 bases in the middle. The CDR3 loop reads CATSRDGQPQHF. The CDR3 DNA is TGTGCCACCAGCAGAGACGGTCAGCCCCAGCATTTT.

The rearrangement uses TRBV2 and TRBJ2-3; D remains unclear. Trimming removed 6 bases at V and 3 bases at J, with 19 bases between. This CDR3 has 16 amino acids. Germline lookup yields CDR1 SNHLY and CDR2 FYNNEI. The CDR3 nucleotides are TGTGCCAGCAGCCTGTTGCCGGGCCTGGGAACAGATACGCAGTATTTT. Translated: CASSLLPGLGTDTQYF. The full variable domain, in which reference TRBV2 and TRBJ2-3 provide the parts outside the CDR3, is EPEVTQTPSHQVTQMGQEVILRCVPISNHLYFYWYRQILGQKVEFLVSFYNNEISEKSEIFDDQFSVERPDGSNFTLKIRSTKLEDSAMYFCASSLLPGLGTDTQYFGPGTRLTVL.

Here the CDR3 DNA reads TGTGCCAGCAACGGACTAGCGGGAGGGAAGGGCACAGATACGCAGTATTTT. This sequence encodes CASNGLAGGKGTDTQYF. The chain combines TRBV28 with TRBJ2-3; 15 bases are shared with TRBD2. Unmatched junction bases numbered 6, after V lost 7 bases and J lost 1 base. Germline values: CDR1 MDHEN, CDR2 SYDVKM. CDR3 length: 17 amino acids.

Comment on this clone: The junction and the germline gene differ at one end; a read error may be behind it. This sequence joins TRBV27 and TRBJ2-7; tentatively, D is TRBD1 (6 bases). The germline CDR1 and CDR2 sequences are MNHEY and SMNVEV (reference sequence). CDR3 length equals 15 residues. CDR3 region: CASSFGAGASYKQYF. The CDR3 nucleotides read TGTGCCAGCAGTTTCGGGGCAGGGGCCAGCTACAAGCAGTACTTC.

A remark on this clone: At one of its ends the junction is not consistent with the germline gene, which may arise from a read error. This chain joins TRBV6-6 and TRBJ2-7; 7 nucleotides match TRBD2. CDR3 length: 14 amino acids. Germline CDR1 and CDR2: MNHNY and SVGAGI (reference sequence). The CDR3 coding sequence is TGTGTCAGCAGTTACTCTAGCGGAAACTACGAGCAGTACTTC. It translates to CVSSYSSGNYEQYF.

On this clone: Different DNA sequences within this sample yield the same CDR3. V usage is TRBV7-9 and J usage is TRBJ1-1; tentatively, D is TRBD1 (5 bases). The CDR3 totals 16 residues. Germline values: CDR1 SEHNR, CDR2 FQNEAQ (reference sequence). The ends were cut back, 2 bases at V and 1 base at J, with 14 bases in the middle. CDR3 in amino acids: CASSLFPQGKNTEAFF. The CDR3 DNA sequence: TGTGCCAGCAGCTTATTTCCCCAGGGCAAGAACACTGAAGCTTTCTTT.

This clone came up once. The chain uses TRBV30 and TRBJ1-4; D is uncertain. In germline, CDR1 is GTSNPN, CDR2 SVGIG (reference sequence). Trimming pared 3 bases from V and 8 bases from J, leaving 10 bases between. The CDR3 consists of 12 residues. CDR3 sequence (DNA): TGTGCCTGGAGCAAAGAAGGGGAAAAACTGTTTTTT. It is translated as CAWSKEGEKLFF.

This chain's CDR3 is CASSPGTSGMEQYF. CDR3 DNA sequence: TGTGCCAGCAGCCCAGGGACTAGCGGGATGGAGCAGTATTTT. This chain links TRBV11-2 with TRBJ2-3; TRBD2 agrees at 13 bases. V shed 5 bases and J 11 bases; nucleotides not matched to a gene: 7. The CDR3 is made up of 14 amino acids. Germline lookup yields CDR1 SGHAT and CDR2 FQNNGV.